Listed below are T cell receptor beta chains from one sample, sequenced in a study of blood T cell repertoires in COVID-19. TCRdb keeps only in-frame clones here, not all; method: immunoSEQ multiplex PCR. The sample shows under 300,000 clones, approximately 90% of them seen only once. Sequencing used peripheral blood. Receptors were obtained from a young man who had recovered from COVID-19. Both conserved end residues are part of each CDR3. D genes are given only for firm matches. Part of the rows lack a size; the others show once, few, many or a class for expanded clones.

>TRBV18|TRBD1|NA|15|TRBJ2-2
TGTGCCAGCTCACCGTTTACTAGGGACAGCCATCCCCTGTTTTTT
CASSPFTRDSHPLFF
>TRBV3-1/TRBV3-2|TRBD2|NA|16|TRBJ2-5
TGTGCCAGCAGCCTGGGACTAGCGGGGGATGTGGAGACCCAGTACTTC
CASSLGLAGDVETQYF
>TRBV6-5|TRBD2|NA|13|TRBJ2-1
TGTGCCAGCAGCCCGGGACTAGCGGCTGAGCAGTTCTTC
CASSPGLAAEQFF
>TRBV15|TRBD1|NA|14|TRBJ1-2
TGTGCCACCAGCAGGGACAGGGGGATAGGTGGCTACACCTTC
CATSRDRGIGGYTF
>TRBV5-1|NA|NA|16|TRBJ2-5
TGCGCCAGCAGCTTTGGCGGACAGCACAGAATGGAGACCCAGTACTTC
CASSFGGQHRMETQYF
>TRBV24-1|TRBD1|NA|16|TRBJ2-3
TGTGCCACCAGTGATTCAGGGGGACAGTACACAGATACGCAGTATTTT
CATSDSGGQYTDTQYF
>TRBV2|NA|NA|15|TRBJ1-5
TGTGCCAGCAGTCCCGGGACTCTAATCAATCAGCCCCAGCATTTT
CASSPGTLINQPQHF
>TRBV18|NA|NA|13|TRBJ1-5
TGTGCCAGCTCACCAGGGGAGGAGCAGCCCCAGCATTTT
CASSPGEEQPQHF
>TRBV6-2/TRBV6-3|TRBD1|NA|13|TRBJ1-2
TGTGCCAGCAGCCCGACAGGGGGCGGTGGCTACACCTTC
CASSPTGGGGYTF
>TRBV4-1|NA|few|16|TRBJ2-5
TGCGCCAGCAACGACGTAGACAGGGGAGGGAGTGAGACCCAGTACTTC
CASNDVDRGGSETQYF
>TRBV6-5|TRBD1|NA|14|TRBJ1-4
TGTGCCAGCAGTTACTCGACAGGGGGAGAAAAACTGTTTTTT
CASSYSTGGEKLFF
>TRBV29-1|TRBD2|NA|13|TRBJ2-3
TGCAGCGTTCGAGCGGGGAGGGGAGATACGCAGTATTTT
CSVRAGRGDTQYF
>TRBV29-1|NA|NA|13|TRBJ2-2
TGCAGCGTTGAGGGGGGGCGAAACGGGGAGCTGTTTTTT
CSVEGGRNGELFF
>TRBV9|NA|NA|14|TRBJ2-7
TGTGCCAGCAGCGTAGAGCTGGAGGGCTACGAGCAGTACTTC
CASSVELEGYEQYF
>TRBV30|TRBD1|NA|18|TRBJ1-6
TGTGCCTGGAGGAGGGGGGACAGGGACTTAGGAATCAATTCACCCCTCCACTTT
CAWRRGDRDLGINSPLHF
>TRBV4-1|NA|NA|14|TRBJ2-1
TGCGCCAGCAGCCAAAATACTCAGCGTAGTGAGCAGTTCTTC
CASSQNTQRSEQFF
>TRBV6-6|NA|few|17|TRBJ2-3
TGTGCCAGCAGTCTGACGGAGGCGGGGCGTACCACAGATACGCAGTATTTT
CASSLTEAGRTTDTQYF
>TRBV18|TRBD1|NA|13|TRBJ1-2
TGTGCCAGCTCACAAGACAGGGGGTATGGCTACACCTTC
CASSQDRGYGYTF
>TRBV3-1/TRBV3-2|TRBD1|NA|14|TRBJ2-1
TGTGCCAGCAGCCAAGCCGGGACAGTCAATGAGCAGTTCTTC
CASSQAGTVNEQFF
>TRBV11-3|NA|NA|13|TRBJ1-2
TGTGCCAGCAGCTTATTATCGGGGGATGGCTACACCTTC
CASSLLSGDGYTF
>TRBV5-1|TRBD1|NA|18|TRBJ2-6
TGCGCCAGCAGCCAAGGACAGGGAGAAGAAGCTGGGGCCAACGTCCTGACTTTC
CASSQGQGEEAGANVLTF
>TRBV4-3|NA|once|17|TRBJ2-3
TGCGCCAGCAGCCAAGATTTCGCTAGCGTTAACACAGATACGCAGTATTTT
CASSQDFASVNTDTQYF
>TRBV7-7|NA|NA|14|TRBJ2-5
TGTGCCAGCAGCTTAGCAGCGTCCCAAGAGACCCAGTACTTC
CASSLAASQETQYF
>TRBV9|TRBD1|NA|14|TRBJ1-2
TGTGCCAGCAGCGTACAGGGGGCGAACTATGGCTACACCTTC
CASSVQGANYGYTF
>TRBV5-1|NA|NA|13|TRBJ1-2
TGCGCCAGCAGCTTGACAGGGCTTCACGGCTACACCTTC
CASSLTGLHGYTF
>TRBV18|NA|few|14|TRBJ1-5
TGTGCCAGCTCACCACAGGGCGGAGGTCAGCCCCAGCATTTT
CASSPQGGGQPQHF
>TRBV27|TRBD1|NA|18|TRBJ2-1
TGTGCCAGCAGTTTATCGACACCCGGACAGGGGATCTACAATGAGCAGTTCTTC
CASSLSTPGQGIYNEQFF
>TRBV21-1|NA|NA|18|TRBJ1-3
TGTGCCAGCAGCAAAAGTAACGGGGACAGGGGCTCTGGAAACACCATATATTTT
CASSKSNGDRGSGNTIYF